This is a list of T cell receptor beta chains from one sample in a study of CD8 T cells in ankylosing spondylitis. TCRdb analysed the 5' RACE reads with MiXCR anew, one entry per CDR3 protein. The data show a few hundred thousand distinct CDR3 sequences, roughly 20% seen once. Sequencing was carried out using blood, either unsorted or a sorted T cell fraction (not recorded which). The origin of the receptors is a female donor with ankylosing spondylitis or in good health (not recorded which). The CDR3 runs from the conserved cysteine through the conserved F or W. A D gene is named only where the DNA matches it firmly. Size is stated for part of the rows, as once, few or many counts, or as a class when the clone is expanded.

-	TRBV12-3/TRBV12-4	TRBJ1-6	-	TGTGCCAGCAGGAAAACAGAGGTACTCCACTTT	CASRKTEVLHF
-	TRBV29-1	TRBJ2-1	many	TGCAGCGTAAAGCCAGGCAGGTTAATCTACAATGAGCAGTTCTTC	CSVKPGRLIYNEQFF
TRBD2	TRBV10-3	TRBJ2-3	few	TGTGCCATCAGTGAGTCCGTTGGGCTAGCGGGCACAGATACGCAGTATTTT	CAISESVGLAGTDTQYF
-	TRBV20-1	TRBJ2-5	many	TGCAGTGCTAGAAGAGGGGAGACCCAGTACTTC	CSARRGETQYF
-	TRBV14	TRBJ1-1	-	TGTGCCAGCAGCCACCCGTTGGCCAACACTGAAGCTTTCTTT	CASSHPLANTEAFF
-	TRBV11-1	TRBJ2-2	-	TGTGCCAGCAGCCAACCTAGGAAGACGAACACCGGGGAGCTGTTTTTT	CASSQPRKTNTGELFF
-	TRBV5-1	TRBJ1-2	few	TGCGCCAGCAGCTTTGCTGGGGGAACAGGCTATGGCTACACCTTC	CASSFAGGTGYGYTF
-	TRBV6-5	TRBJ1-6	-	TGTGCCAGCAGTTTGGAGAGGGGTCGGGTACCCCTCCACTTT	CASSLERGRVPLHF
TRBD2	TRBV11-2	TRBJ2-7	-	TGTGCCAGCAGCTTAATCCGCGGGAGGGGCGGAGAGCAGTACTTC	CASSLIRGRGGEQYF
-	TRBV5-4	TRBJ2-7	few	TGTGCCAGCAGCTTGGACCCCGTTGACGAGCAGTACTTC	CASSLDPVDEQYF
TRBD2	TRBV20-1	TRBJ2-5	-	TGCAGTGCTAGCCAGGGTGCGGGAGTAGGGGAGACCCAGTACTTC	CSASQGAGVGETQYF
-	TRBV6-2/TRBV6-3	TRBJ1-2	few	TGTGCCAGCAGTTACGCTGTGGAGGATGGCTACACCTTC	CASSYAVEDGYTF
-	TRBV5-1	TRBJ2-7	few	TGCGCCAGCAGCTTAGCAGGGGGAGGGAGTTCCCCCTACGAGCAGTACTTC	CASSLAGGGSSPYEQYF
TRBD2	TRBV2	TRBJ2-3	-	TGTGCCAGCAGTGAGGGACTAGGGACGACAGATACGCAGTATTTT	CASSEGLGTTDTQYF
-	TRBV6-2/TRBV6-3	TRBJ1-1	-	TGTGCCAGCAGCCGGGGGACGACGGACCAAGCTTTCTTT	CASSRGTTDQAFF
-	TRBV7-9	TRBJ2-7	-	TGTGCCAGCAGCTTAGAACACCTAAACGAGCAGTACTTC	CASSLEHLNEQYF
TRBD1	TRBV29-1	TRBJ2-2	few	TGCAGCGTTGTCTGGACAGGGGCCGGGGAGCTGTTTTTT	CSVVWTGAGELFF
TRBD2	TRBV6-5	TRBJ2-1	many	TGTGCCAGCAGGTTAGCGGGAGGAATCGGAAATGAGCAGTTCTTC	CASRLAGGIGNEQFF
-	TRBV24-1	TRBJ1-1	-	TGTGCCACCAGTGAACCGGGAATGGAAGCTTTCTTT	CATSEPGMEAFF
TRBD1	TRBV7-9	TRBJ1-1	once	TGTGCCAGCACCACCGGGACAGGGGATACTGAAGCTTTCTTT	CASTTGTGDTEAFF
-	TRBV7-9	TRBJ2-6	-	TGTGCCGGGAGAGCGTGGGGGACATCTGGGGCCAACGTCCTGACTTTC	CAGRAWGTSGANVLTF
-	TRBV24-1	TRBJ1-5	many	TGTGCCACCAGTGATTGGTCAGTAAATCAGCCCCAGCATTTT	CATSDWSVNQPQHF
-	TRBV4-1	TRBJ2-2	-	TGCGCCAGCAGCCAAGGCGGGAAGAACACCGGGGAGCTGTTTTTT	CASSQGGKNTGELFF
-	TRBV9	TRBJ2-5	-	TGTGCCAGCAGCGCTACCTGGGGAGAGACCCAGTACTTC	CASSATWGETQYF
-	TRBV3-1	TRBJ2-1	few	TGTGCCAGCAGCCAAGATCACAGAAGTGGCAATGAGCAGTTCTTC	CASSQDHRSGNEQFF